Sequencing of this TCR beta chain was carried out in a study of cytomegalovirus exposure and HLA in healthy donors (TCRdb year 2017). For the study in its entirety: An earlier analysis of several hundred of the donors reported 276 Gb of sequence data and approximately 120 million unique TCR beta sequences obtained from about 180 million T cells. An earlier analysis of more than 450 of the donors used high-throughput TCR beta sequencing to judge whether each TCR beta V gene segment behaved as functional or pseudogenic. A later genetic analysis used genome-wide SNP genotypes for about 55% of the 666 donors, treating that subset as a discovery cohort. In the later analysis, no new phenotypic data were used to find candidate immune exposures; instead, reliance was placed on TCR beta sequences and their occurrence across donors. An early release that covered roughly 600 HLA-typed donors contained about 300 gigabases of sequencing data and 75 million to 100 million unique TCR sequences. Five DR-DQ haplotypes were treated as single units for association and clustering because of strong linkage in the cohort. The study used immunosequencing to profile the T cell repertoires of about 670 subjects and linked those repertoires to cytomegalovirus serostatus. All discovery cohort repertoires had been generated using a single sequencing platform. To predict cytomegalovirus infection status, the study brought together high-throughput TCR immunosequencing, statistical association of individual TCRs with disease status, and machine learning. The number of donors typed differed by locus, with roughly 629-640 for A, B, C, DRB1 and DQB1, around 520 for DQA1, some 570 for DPA1, and some 450 for DPB1. In a later analysis, previously published TCR beta repertoires from 666 donors were re-analyzed and high-resolution HLA genotyping was added so that TCR occurrence patterns could be studied. The study aimed to test whether signatures of past pathogen exposure could be identified by cataloging public T cell receptors. Among approximately 370 genotyped donors of the cohort, an average of approximately 220,000 unique TCR beta nucleotide sequences was sequenced per donor, of which 15% to 20% were non-productive. Among the approximately 400 genotyped donors, around 81% belonged to the genetic ancestry cluster associated with self-reported Caucasian donors. A separate validation cohort of over a hundred different subjects was used in addition to the approximately 640-subject first cohort. Class I and class II HLA loci were covered by the typing at four-digit resolution. Donor age, sex, ethnicity and CMV serostatus were compiled together with the repertoire data.

Library construction relied on the immunoSEQ multiplex PCR assay. For the multiplex PCR, a mixture combining 60 forward primers for TCR Vbeta segments and 13 reverse primers for TCR Jbeta segments was used. The CDR3 region of rearranged TCR beta genes was amplified from genomic DNA by a multiplex PCR assay. The Illumina HiSeq System was used to sequence the amplified TCR beta libraries as 87-base-pair reads. The published analysis was carried out like this. A later analysis tallied roughly 80 million unique TCR beta chains across the 666 repertoires, and approximately 12 million of those chains were shared by two or more donors. Raw reads were error-corrected and collapsed into unique sequences with a nearest-neighbor algorithm that merged closely related sequences to remove PCR and sequencing errors. To assign V, D and J gene segments, CDR3 sequences were aligned to IMGT reference sequences. For a sequence to be retained, a match of at least six nucleotides to both a V gene segment and a J gene segment was required. Rearrangements were called productive when the CDR3 lacked stop codons and stayed in frame with V and J; all others were non-productive. CDR3 was defined according to IMGT convention as the region running from the second conserved V-encoded cysteine to the conserved J-encoded phenylalanine. The earlier analysis of 500 to 600 of the donors excluded sequences that lacked an unambiguous match to a single V gene segment. An earlier analysis of under 750 of the donors called V segments functional above 56.7% productive rearrangements and segregating when the between-donor standard deviation exceeded 5%. A statistical classification framework was built to diagnose cytomegalovirus status from the catalog of TCR beta chain sequences. A later analysis assigned V and J genes by comparing TCR nucleotide sequences with IMGT/GENE-DB human TR gene sequences. In a later analysis, CDR3 sequences and most-parsimonious VDJ recombination scenarios were assigned using the TCRdist pipeline. In a later analysis, each TCR beta chain was defined by its CDR3 amino acid sequence together with its V-gene family, and reads without a unique V-gene family were excluded. To address suspected cross-contamination and a sequencing artifact, a later analysis removed 592 highly shared, low-generation-probability nucleotide sequences. In a later analysis, a clonal expansion index was calculated for each public chain from normalized within-repertoire ranks of inferred template counts. A later analysis computed generation probabilities with a VDJ recombination model fitted to out-of-frame rearrangements, and checked the results against IGoR. Hypergeometric tests were used in a later analysis to score TCR-TCR, TCR-HLA and TCR-CMV co-occurrence, with a repertoire-size bias correction applied to the TCR pairs. To estimate false discovery rates, a later analysis permuted the HLA or CMV assignments 20 times. In a later analysis, co-occurring TCRs were grouped with DBSCAN, and TCRdist sequence similarity was added when clustering was performed within HLA-allele-positive subsets. Repertoires with fewer than 30,000 or more than 120,000 public chains, plus five repertoires with anomalous nucleotide sharing, were excluded from co-occurrence clustering. TCRdb re-hosts the immuneACCESS table, in-frame sequences only. Its copies lack some clones; in the studies checked, an unresolved V gene accounts for under half of them, and the cause for the rest is not known. From that table come the V and J calls and clone size; the DNA was used to work out D and trimming. This sample lists about 140,000 clones; 65% to 70% were detected once. About 10% of the sample is in the top ten clones.

For this chain, trimming is 2 bases at the V end and 6 bases at the J end, and the number of junction bases without a gene match is 13. Spanning cysteine to phenylalanine, the CDR3 consists of 15 amino acids. The retained sequence is limited to the CDR3, 45 bases, with the frame set at the first base. From a lookup of the germline V gene (reference sequence), CDR1 and CDR2 are GTSNPN and SVGIG. Results and caveats for the whole study, not just this receptor: The study gave a list of 150 to 200 TCR beta chains associated with cytomegalovirus. The sequencing pipeline was judged likely to have produced a cluster of highly shared sequence variants as a technical artifact. In a later genetic analysis, a missense DCLRE1C variant was associated with V-gene and J-gene trimming of TCR beta chains, and the association was replicated in an independent cohort. A later genetic analysis reported fewer N-insertions in productive TCRs among donors in an Asian-associated ancestry cluster than the roughly 700-donor mean. In a later analysis, the rate of TCR association differed among HLA loci, with DRB1 alleles having the most associated TCRs and HLA-C alleles having the fewest. A later analysis reported that several top co-occurrence clusters appeared linked to parvovirus B19, influenza, CMV and Epstein-Barr virus. Sequencing depth was assumed to be roughly uniform across donors in the presence/absence analyses, though that assumption may not hold. HLA typing was unavailable for some donors at each locus, so association tests used only the typed subset. Linkage disequilibrium might explain the correlated functional status among segregating V segments, but an unknown experimental factor could not be excluded. Across donors, most TCR sequences were observed very rarely, whereas some public TCRs were present in many individuals. A further reported finding was that TCR beta sequences accurately predicted the HLA-A and HLA-B alleles for most subjects in the first cohort. In a later analysis, HLA-associated TCR beta chains were found to be more clonally expanded and to have lower generation probabilities than equally common non-associated chains. Cytomegalovirus status was reported to be diagnosed by the classifier with high specificity and sensitivity in both the original and validation cohorts. CMV serostatus was the only immune exposure information available for the cohort. Because counts were too low, about 17 rarely observed V segments, including chromosome 9 orphons, were excluded from the earlier analysis of about 500 of the donors. In a later analysis, 16,951 TCR beta sequences were associated with specific HLA alleles at a false discovery rate of 0.05. In vitro tests confirmed that a few of the cytomegalovirus-associated TCR beta chains recognize cytomegalovirus antigens. In this cohort, only TCR beta chains were sequenced, and detectable features were limited by the absence of alpha or paired-chain data. The authors suggested that the approach could potentially be extended to other disease states and immunological phenotypes. Assigning TCR associations to individual alleles was difficult when HLA alleles, especially DR and DQ, strongly co-occurred. In a later analysis, most CMV-associated TCR beta chains were found to appear HLA-restricted, with HLA associations seemingly driven largely by CMV exposure. Broadly in line with IMGT annotations, most TCR beta V segments showed up in productive rearrangements about 90% or about 30% of the time in an earlier analysis of approximately 600 of the donors. The 87-base-pair reads could not distinguish some IMGT-functional V segments, including TRBV6-2 and TRBV6-3, so those segments were excluded.

The cohort was made up of approximately 670 healthy bone marrow donors. Cohort members were all nominally healthy when sampled, although unrecorded immune exposures were likely present. The donor was CMV seropositive and was included in the group of 250 to 350 seropositive cohort members. A peripheral blood sample was provided by each donor, and peripheral blood mononuclear cells were used for TCR beta sequencing. Genomic DNA extraction from the blood cell samples was performed with the Qiagen DNeasy Blood Extraction Kit. Of note for this clone: There is no known antigen for this receptor. Base qualities are missing; no much larger clone stands one base away.

The sequence joins TRBV30 to TRBJ2-7, with 7 junctional bases fitting TRBD2. This sequence originates from a young man in good health and CMV-seropositive. Sample: PBMCs. The CDR3 here reads CAWSWDATSRSEQYF. The nucleotides are TGTGCCTGGAGTTGGGATGCGACTAGCAGATCCGAGCAGTACTTC.